A selection of T cell receptor beta chains follows, all from one sample in a study of T cell repertoires in ileal Crohn's disease. Profiling relied on immunoSEQ multiplex PCR, and the TCRdb table lists in-frame clones only, not all of them. In the table there are around 15,000 clones, about 75% of which are singletons. Input material: ileal tissue. The origin of the receptors is an adult with Crohn's disease. Both conserved end residues are part of each CDR3. A D gene is named only where the DNA matches it firmly. Rows give clone size only sometimes, using once, few, many, or a class for an expanded clone.

clone size | J gene | CDR3 length | V gene | D gene | CDR3 DNA | CDR3 protein
NA | TRBJ1-5 | 13 | TRBV6-1 | NA | TGTGCCAGCAGGGACGGGGGCAATCAGCCCCAGCATTTT | CASRDGGNQPQHF
NA | TRBJ2-3 | 15 | TRBV6-1 | TRBD2 | TGTGCCAGCAGTGAAACTAGCGGGAACCCAGATACGCAGTATTTT | CASSETSGNPDTQYF
NA | TRBJ1-1 | 14 | TRBV2 | NA | TGTGCCAGCATCCAAGGTAAGGCGGGCACTGAAGCTTTCTTT | CASIQGKAGTEAFF
NA | TRBJ1-2 | 15 | TRBV5-5 | NA | TGTGCCAGCAGCTTGGGAAGGACAGCGAACTATGGCTACACCTTC | CASSLGRTANYGYTF
few | TRBJ2-3 | 15 | TRBV7-9 | TRBD2 | TGTGCCAGCGCCTGGCCGGGAGGGAAGTCAGATACGCAGTATTTT | CASAWPGGKSDTQYF
few | TRBJ2-3 | 12 | TRBV19 | TRBD2 | TGTGCCAGTAGACTAGCGGGAGATACGCAGTATTTT | CASRLAGDTQYF
large | TRBJ1-5 | 12 | TRBV21-1 | NA | TGTGCCAGCAGCCCGACAAATCAGCCCCAGCATTTT | CASSPTNQPQHF
NA | TRBJ1-4 | 15 | TRBV7-9 | NA | TGTGCCAGCAGCTATACGCAGGGGAATAGTGAAAAACTGTTTTTT | CASSYTQGNSEKLFF
few | TRBJ2-7 | 13 | TRBV2 | TRBD2 | TGTGCCAGCAGCGTAGCGGGGAGCTACGAGCAGTACTTC | CASSVAGSYEQYF
NA | TRBJ2-3 | 15 | TRBV9 | TRBD1 | TGTGCCAGCAGCCCCCGGACAGGGGGCACAGATACGCAGTATTTT | CASSPRTGGTDTQYF
once | TRBJ2-5 | 15 | TRBV6-5 | TRBD1 | TGTGCCAGCAGTTACCTCGGACAGGGGAAGGAGACCCAGTACTTC | CASSYLGQGKETQYF
NA | TRBJ1-5 | 17 | TRBV4-2 | NA | TGTGCCAGCAGCCGATACCCGCAGACAGGCCTCAATCAGCCCCAGCATTTT | CASSRYPQTGLNQPQHF
NA | TRBJ2-7 | 14 | TRBV2 | TRBD1 | TGTGCCAGCAGAACGACAGGGATAGTCTACGAGCAGTACTTC | CASRTTGIVYEQYF
NA | TRBJ2-1 | 16 | TRBV7-2 | TRBD2 | TGTGCCAGCAGCTTTGGGTCAGCGGGAGGATGGAATGAGCAGTTCTTC | CASSFGSAGGWNEQFF
NA | TRBJ1-1 | 15 | TRBV7-9 | TRBD1 | TGTGCCAGCAGTCAAGACAGGGGGCGCGGCACTGAAGCTTTCTTT | CASSQDRGRGTEAFF
NA | TRBJ1-5 | 13 | TRBV11-3 | NA | TGTGCCAGCAGCTCGCAGGTAAATCAGCCCCAGCATTTT | CASSSQVNQPQHF